These T cell receptor beta chains were read from a single sample in a study of response to subunit inactivated influenza vaccine. TCRdb re-derived calls from the RT-PCR reads in MiXCR, one entry per CDR3 protein. Of a few hundred thousand distinct CDR3 sequences in the sample, 12% to 15% were seen once. This specimen was PBMCs from blood, taken about 13 days after vaccination. The receptors originated from a man between 45 and 60 years old who received an inactivated influenza vaccine. The CDR3 runs from the conserved cysteine through the conserved F or W. A D gene is named only where the DNA matches it firmly. Size is omitted from some rows. Given values are once, few, many or a class for expanded clones.

abundance: few
v_gene: TRBV7-9
j_gene: TRBJ2-7
d_gene: TRBD1
CDR3aa: CASSPWTGVYEQYF
CDR3nt: TGTGCCAGCAGCCCTTGGACAGGGGTCTACGAGCAGTACTTC

abundance: many
v_gene: TRBV6-1
j_gene: TRBJ2-3
d_gene: NA
CDR3aa: CASSLTWGLPSTDTQYF
CDR3nt: TGTGCCAGCAGTCTGACTTGGGGTCTCCCTAGCACAGATACGCAGTATTTT

abundance: NA
v_gene: TRBV12-3/TRBV12-4
j_gene: TRBJ2-1
d_gene: NA
CDR3aa: CASSLAIVWGSGGNEQFF
CDR3nt: TGTGCCAGCAGTTTAGCAATAGTTTGGGGGAGTGGTGGCAATGAGCAGTTCTTC

abundance: few
v_gene: TRBV7-2
j_gene: TRBJ2-7
d_gene: NA
CDR3aa: CASSLSNYEQYF
CDR3nt: TGTGCCAGCAGCTTATCTAACTACGAGCAGTACTTC

abundance: NA
v_gene: TRBV28
j_gene: TRBJ2-3
d_gene: TRBD1
CDR3aa: CASQTGPTDTQYF
CDR3nt: TGTGCCAGCCAGACAGGGCCGACAGATACGCAGTATTTT

abundance: few
v_gene: TRBV12-3/TRBV12-4
j_gene: TRBJ1-3
d_gene: NA
CDR3aa: CASRLTGNTIYF
CDR3nt: TGTGCCAGCAGATTAACTGGAAACACCATATATTTT

abundance: few
v_gene: TRBV12-3/TRBV12-4
j_gene: TRBJ2-7
d_gene: NA
CDR3aa: CASSPLTGGMYEQYF
CDR3nt: TGTGCCAGCAGTCCCCTGACTGGCGGGATGTACGAGCAGTACTTC

abundance: NA
v_gene: TRBV29-1
j_gene: TRBJ2-1
d_gene: NA
CDR3aa: CSVDERRSEQFF
CDR3nt: TGCAGCGTTGACGAGAGACGCAGTGAGCAGTTCTTC

abundance: NA
v_gene: TRBV7-9
j_gene: TRBJ2-3
d_gene: NA
CDR3aa: CASSPYVGSTDTQYF
CDR3nt: TGTGCCAGCAGCCCCTACGTCGGGAGCACAGATACGCAGTATTTT

abundance: few
v_gene: TRBV28
j_gene: TRBJ1-2
d_gene: NA
CDR3aa: CASSPLDRQGYGYTF
CDR3nt: TGTGCCAGCAGCCCTTTAGACAGACAAGGCTATGGCTACACCTTC

abundance: NA
v_gene: TRBV29-1
j_gene: TRBJ1-1
d_gene: TRBD1
CDR3aa: CSVEGQTNTEAFF
CDR3nt: TGCAGCGTAGAGGGACAGACGAACACTGAAGCTTTCTTT

abundance: few
v_gene: TRBV4-3
j_gene: TRBJ1-1
d_gene: TRBD1
CDR3aa: CASSHGLGQREAFF
CDR3nt: TGCGCCAGCAGCCACGGGCTGGGACAGCGTGAAGCTTTCTTT

abundance: many
v_gene: TRBV6-1
j_gene: TRBJ2-5
d_gene: TRBD1
CDR3aa: CASRAGTGVHKKETQYF
CDR3nt: TGTGCCAGCAGGGCCGGGACAGGGGTCCACAAGAAAGAGACCCAGTACTTC

abundance: few
v_gene: TRBV15
j_gene: TRBJ2-2
d_gene: NA
CDR3aa: CATSSVLNTGELFF
CDR3nt: TGTGCCACCAGCAGTGTGTTGAACACCGGGGAGCTGTTTTTT

abundance: few
v_gene: TRBV11-2
j_gene: TRBJ2-6
d_gene: NA
CDR3aa: CASSGPAIAGANVLTF
CDR3nt: TGTGCCAGCAGCGGACCCGCGATAGCTGGGGCCAACGTCCTGACTTTC

abundance: few
v_gene: TRBV7-2
j_gene: TRBJ2-1
d_gene: NA
CDR3aa: CASTPGPSYNEQFF
CDR3nt: TGTGCCAGCACCCCGGGACCGTCCTACAATGAGCAGTTCTTC

abundance: NA
v_gene: TRBV20-1
j_gene: TRBJ1-5
d_gene: TRBD1
CDR3aa: CSARGGYRGPTISNQPQHF
CDR3nt: TGCAGTGCTAGGGGGGGTTACAGGGGGCCAACTATTAGCAATCAGCCCCAGCATTTT

abundance: NA
v_gene: TRBV20-1
j_gene: TRBJ2-7
d_gene: NA
CDR3aa: CSASEGRAYEQYF
CDR3nt: TGCAGTGCTAGCGAGGGGCGGGCCTACGAGCAGTACTTC

abundance: few
v_gene: TRBV5-1
j_gene: TRBJ2-3
d_gene: NA
CDR3aa: CASSLAEWGGSNTDTQYF
CDR3nt: TGCGCCAGCAGCTTGGCCGAGTGGGGGGGCTCCAACACAGATACGCAGTATTTT

abundance: NA
v_gene: TRBV30
j_gene: TRBJ2-7
d_gene: TRBD1
CDR3aa: CAWRADRAGEQYF
CDR3nt: TGTGCCTGGAGGGCCGACAGGGCTGGCGAGCAGTACTTC

abundance: NA
v_gene: TRBV11-2
j_gene: TRBJ2-3
d_gene: NA
CDR3aa: CASSLERQTDTQYF
CDR3nt: TGTGCCAGCAGCTTAGAACGTCAGACAGATACGCAGTATTTT

abundance: many
v_gene: TRBV12-3/TRBV12-4
j_gene: TRBJ2-3
d_gene: NA
CDR3aa: CASRLLATDTQYF
CDR3nt: TGTGCCAGCAGGTTACTAGCAACAGATACGCAGTATTTT

abundance: many
v_gene: TRBV5-5
j_gene: TRBJ2-2
d_gene: TRBD1
CDR3aa: CASSLGQGATGELFF
CDR3nt: TGTGCCAGCAGCTTAGGACAGGGGGCAACCGGGGAGCTGTTTTTT

abundance: few
v_gene: TRBV7-2
j_gene: TRBJ2-7
d_gene: NA
CDR3aa: CASSPDGPYEQYF
CDR3nt: TGTGCCAGCAGCCCCGACGGACCCTACGAGCAGTACTTC

abundance: few
v_gene: TRBV19
j_gene: TRBJ1-2
d_gene: TRBD1
CDR3aa: CASSPQGVGYGYTF
CDR3nt: TGTGCCAGTAGCCCACAGGGGGTCGGTTATGGCTACACCTTC

abundance: many
v_gene: TRBV12-3/TRBV12-4
j_gene: TRBJ2-3
d_gene: TRBD2
CDR3aa: CASKRGATDTQYF
CDR3nt: TGTGCCAGCAAGCGGGGGGCAACAGATACGCAGTATTTT

abundance: NA
v_gene: TRBV7-9
j_gene: TRBJ1-1
d_gene: NA
CDR3aa: CASRLLRGNTEAFF
CDR3nt: TGTGCCAGCAGACTCCTCCGGGGGAACACTGAAGCTTTCTTT

abundance: few
v_gene: TRBV6-1
j_gene: TRBJ1-4
d_gene: NA
CDR3aa: CASSPPGPGGKLFF
CDR3nt: TGTGCCAGCAGCCCCCCGGGACCTGGGGGAAAACTGTTTTTT

abundance: few
v_gene: TRBV7-9
j_gene: TRBJ2-7
d_gene: TRBD1
CDR3aa: CASSSAGQGAPYEQYF
CDR3nt: TGTGCCAGCAGCTCCGCCGGACAGGGGGCCCCCTACGAGCAGTACTTC

abundance: NA
v_gene: TRBV2
j_gene: TRBJ2-1
d_gene: TRBD2
CDR3aa: CASSRTSGGESSYNEQFF
CDR3nt: TGTGCCAGCAGTAGGACTAGCGGGGGGGAGAGCTCCTACAATGAGCAGTTCTTC

abundance: NA
v_gene: TRBV5-1
j_gene: TRBJ2-1
d_gene: NA
CDR3aa: CASSLAGTAPHNEQFF
CDR3nt: TGCGCCAGCAGCTTGGCTGGGACGGCGCCTCACAATGAGCAGTTCTTC

abundance: NA
v_gene: TRBV19
j_gene: TRBJ1-5
d_gene: TRBD1
CDR3aa: CASSVDRDHQPQHF
CDR3nt: TGTGCCAGTAGCGTCGACAGGGACCATCAGCCCCAGCATTTT

abundance: NA
v_gene: TRBV20-1
j_gene: TRBJ1-3
d_gene: NA
CDR3aa: CSARTPGNTIYF
CDR3nt: TGCAGTGCCAGGACCCCGGGGAACACCATATATTTT

abundance: NA
v_gene: TRBV7-2
j_gene: TRBJ2-5
d_gene: NA
CDR3aa: CASSLQWSREETQYF
CDR3nt: TGTGCCAGCAGTCTCCAATGGTCCAGAGAAGAGACCCAGTACTTC

abundance: NA
v_gene: TRBV5-1
j_gene: TRBJ2-5
d_gene: TRBD1
CDR3aa: CASSLGTAIRETQYF
CDR3nt: TGCGCCAGCAGCTTAGGGACAGCCATTCGGGAGACCCAGTACTTC

abundance: NA
v_gene: TRBV14
j_gene: TRBJ2-3
d_gene: NA
CDR3aa: CASSQDLIWDPSTDTQYF
CDR3nt: TGTGCCAGCAGCCAAGATCTTATATGGGATCCTAGCACAGATACGCAGTATTTT

abundance: few
v_gene: TRBV3-1
j_gene: TRBJ1-2
d_gene: TRBD1
CDR3aa: CASSQAVSGGWYGYTF
CDR3nt: TGTGCCAGCAGCCAAGCGGTCTCAGGGGGTTGGTATGGCTACACCTTC

abundance: few
v_gene: TRBV10-3
j_gene: TRBJ2-7
d_gene: TRBD1
CDR3aa: CAITPGTGDYEQYF
CDR3nt: TGTGCCATCACCCCCGGGACAGGGGACTACGAGCAGTACTTC

abundance: NA
v_gene: TRBV6-2/TRBV6-3
j_gene: TRBJ2-7
d_gene: NA
CDR3aa: CASRSPADTTYEQYF
CDR3nt: TGTGCCAGCAGATCCCCGGCGGACACTACCTACGAGCAGTACTTC

abundance: NA
v_gene: TRBV28
j_gene: TRBJ2-7
d_gene: NA
CDR3aa: CASSPPDTSYEQYF
CDR3nt: TGTGCCAGCAGTCCCCCCGACACCTCTTACGAGCAGTACTTC

abundance: NA
v_gene: TRBV29-1
j_gene: TRBJ1-1
d_gene: NA
CDR3aa: CSVEDQGAVAEAFF
CDR3nt: TGCAGCGTTGAAGATCAAGGTGCGGTGGCTGAAGCTTTCTTT

abundance: NA
v_gene: TRBV12-3/TRBV12-4
j_gene: TRBJ1-1
d_gene: NA
CDR3aa: CASSPRANTEAFF
CDR3nt: TGTGCCAGCAGTCCCAGGGCTAACACTGAAGCTTTCTTT

abundance: NA
v_gene: TRBV15
j_gene: TRBJ2-5
d_gene: NA
CDR3aa: CATSGRRNQETQYF
CDR3nt: TGTGCCACCAGCGGGAGAAGGAACCAAGAGACCCAGTACTTC

abundance: NA
v_gene: TRBV6-2/TRBV6-3
j_gene: TRBJ1-4
d_gene: NA
CDR3aa: CASSYPARGNEKLFF
CDR3nt: TGTGCCAGCAGTTACCCCGCCAGGGGAAATGAAAAACTGTTTTTT

abundance: few
v_gene: TRBV7-2
j_gene: TRBJ2-5
d_gene: NA
CDR3aa: CASSSSAGYQETQYF
CDR3nt: TGTGCCAGCAGCTCGTCGGCGGGGTACCAAGAGACCCAGTACTTC

abundance: few
v_gene: TRBV10-3
j_gene: TRBJ2-5
d_gene: TRBD2
CDR3aa: CAISESGRGLAGQETQYF
CDR3nt: TGTGCCATCAGTGAGTCAGGGAGGGGACTAGCGGGACAAGAGACCCAGTACTTC

abundance: NA
v_gene: TRBV29-1
j_gene: TRBJ2-3
d_gene: NA
CDR3aa: CSVVLRDSTDTQYF
CDR3nt: TGCAGCGTCGTCCTGCGGGACTCCACAGATACGCAGTATTTT

abundance: many
v_gene: TRBV20-1
j_gene: TRBJ2-1
d_gene: NA
CDR3aa: CSARPVVANEQFF
CDR3nt: TGCAGTGCTAGGCCCGTGGTCGCCAATGAGCAGTTCTTC

abundance: NA
v_gene: TRBV12-3/TRBV12-4
j_gene: TRBJ2-2
d_gene: TRBD2
CDR3aa: CASSVIAGDTGELFF
CDR3nt: TGTGCCAGCAGTGTCATAGCGGGAGACACCGGGGAGCTGTTTTTT

abundance: few
v_gene: TRBV7-9
j_gene: TRBJ2-1
d_gene: NA
CDR3aa: CASSLEGHTTEQFF
CDR3nt: TGTGCCAGCAGCTTAGAGGGACACACCACTGAGCAGTTCTTC

abundance: NA
v_gene: TRBV28
j_gene: TRBJ2-7
d_gene: NA
CDR3aa: CASRRDTFEQYF
CDR3nt: TGTGCCAGCAGGCGGGACACCTTCGAGCAGTACTTC

abundance: few
v_gene: TRBV29-1
j_gene: TRBJ2-1
d_gene: NA
CDR3aa: CSVDSAAFSYNEQFF
CDR3nt: TGCAGCGTTGATTCAGCGGCCTTCTCCTACAATGAGCAGTTCTTC

abundance: few
v_gene: TRBV4-2
j_gene: TRBJ2-3
d_gene: NA
CDR3aa: CASSQRVVYRADTQYF
CDR3nt: TGTGCCAGCAGCCAAAGAGTGGTGTACCGGGCAGATACGCAGTATTTT

abundance: NA
v_gene: TRBV14
j_gene: TRBJ2-3
d_gene: TRBD2
CDR3aa: CASSQDRAAAGVTDTQYF
CDR3nt: TGTGCCAGCAGCCAAGATAGGGCTGCAGCGGGAGTCACAGATACGCAGTATTTT

abundance: NA
v_gene: TRBV7-9
j_gene: TRBJ1-2
d_gene: NA
CDR3aa: CASSQGTSGYGYTF
CDR3nt: TGTGCCAGCAGCCAGGGGACCTCTGGATATGGCTACACCTTC

abundance: NA
v_gene: TRBV7-2
j_gene: TRBJ2-7
d_gene: NA
CDR3aa: CASSSEGRGAYEQYF
CDR3nt: TGTGCCAGCAGCTCAGAGGGCCGTGGGGCCTACGAGCAGTACTTC

abundance: few
v_gene: TRBV20-1
j_gene: TRBJ1-6
d_gene: TRBD1
CDR3aa: CSAREKGRGMNSPLHF
CDR3nt: TGCAGTGCTAGAGAGAAGGGCAGGGGGATGAATTCACCCCTCCACTTT